The rows below give T cell receptor beta chains drawn from one sample of a study of cytomegalovirus exposure and HLA in healthy donors. Profiled with immunoSEQ multiplex PCR; TCRdb holds only in-frame clones, not every one. The table has about 190,000 clones, roughly four fifths seen once. The sample was PBMCs. The receptors were gathered from a man between 18 and 29 years old in good health and CMV-seronegative. The CDR3 runs from the conserved cysteine through the conserved F or W. The D gene is left open where the match is weak. Some rows have no size entry. The others give once, few or many, or a class for an expanded clone.

TGTGCCAGTAGTCAGGGTATGGGCAATCAGCCCCAGCATTTT CASSQGMGNQPQHF TRBJ1-5 TRBV19 NA NA
TGTGCCAGCAGTGACAGCTTTAGGGGCAGCTCCCATGAGCAGTTCTTC CASSDSFRGSSHEQFF TRBJ2-1 TRBV6-4 NA NA
TGTGCCAGCAGTTTAGCGGGAGTCCACAATGAGCAGTTCTTC CASSLAGVHNEQFF TRBJ2-1 TRBV27 TRBD2 NA
TGTGCCAGCAGCTCCACAAGGACGGGAGTCTACGAGCAGTACTTC CASSSTRTGVYEQYF TRBJ2-7 TRBV7-2 NA NA
TGTGCCATCAGTTATGACAGATTGAATCAGCCCCAGCATTTT CAISYDRLNQPQHF TRBJ1-5 TRBV10-3 NA NA
TGTGCCAGCAGTGAGGCTAACTCAGGGACCCAGTACTTC CASSEANSGTQYF TRBJ2-5 TRBV6-1 NA NA
TGTGCCAGCAGTCGACAGGGCTACACTGAAGCTTTCTTT CASSRQGYTEAFF TRBJ1-1 TRBV5-4 TRBD1 few
TGTGCCATCAGTGAGGGCAGACTAGCGGGGCGATCCCTTCCGGAGACCCAGTACTTC CAISEGRLAGRSLPETQYF TRBJ2-5 TRBV10-3 TRBD2 once
TGTGCCAGCGGTAAGGGGTACACCTTC CASGKGYTF TRBJ1-2 TRBV28 NA NA
TGTGCCAGCAGCCTCGGGGGGGGAGACACTGAAGCTTTCTTT CASSLGGGDTEAFF TRBJ1-1 TRBV2 NA NA
TGTGCCAGTACCTCTCCCGGGAGGGATCAGCCCCAGCATTTT CASTSPGRDQPQHF TRBJ1-5 TRBV19 NA once
TGTGCCAGCAGTAGTCCAGGCAGTAATTCACCCCTCCACTTT CASSSPGSNSPLHF TRBJ1-6 TRBV27 NA NA
TGCAGTGCTAGTGGTGTTTACGAGCAGTACTTC CSASGVYEQYF TRBJ2-7 TRBV20-1 NA NA
TGTGCCAGCAGCTTACAGGGAGCGACTGAAGCTTTCTTT CASSLQGATEAFF TRBJ1-1 TRBV5-4 NA NA
TGTGCCAGTAGTCCCCCGACAGGCCGGCTGGGAAACACCATATATTTT CASSPPTGRLGNTIYF TRBJ1-3 TRBV19 NA NA
TGTGCCAGCGATATCGGGAATCAGAATTCACCCCTCCACTTT CASDIGNQNSPLHF TRBJ1-6 TRBV5-8 NA NA
TGTGCCAGCACTGAAACAGGGGTCTATGGCTACACCTTC CASTETGVYGYTF TRBJ1-2 TRBV6-6 TRBD1 NA
TGTGCCTGGAGTGTCATTAACAGGGGAGCTAACTATGGCTACACCTTC CAWSVINRGANYGYTF TRBJ1-2 TRBV30 TRBD1 few
TGTGCCAGTAGTAGGTCAGAGAACACTGAAGCTTTCTTT CASSRSENTEAFF TRBJ1-1 TRBV19 NA NA
TGTGCCATCAGTGTGACTAGCGGGATATGGAATGAGCAGTTCTTC CAISVTSGIWNEQFF TRBJ2-1 TRBV10-3 TRBD2 NA
TGTGCCAGCAGCTTAGAGGGGACAGCCCTCCGCGAGCAGTACTTC CASSLEGTALREQYF TRBJ2-7 TRBV7-2 TRBD1 few
TGCAGTGCTAGTTTGGGGGAGGAACTGTTTTTT CSASLGEELFF TRBJ1-4 TRBV20-1 NA NA
TGTGCCAGCTCACCACCCATGACCAGGGGGACTGAAGCTTTCTTT CASSPPMTRGTEAFF TRBJ1-1 TRBV18 TRBD1 NA
TGTGCCAGCAGAAATCCGGGGGTAAACTACAATGAGCAGTTCTTC CASRNPGVNYNEQFF TRBJ2-1 TRBV7-9 NA NA
TGTGCTAGTGGTTTGGTACTAGCGAGTCTTGATACGCAGTATTTT CASGLVLASLDTQYF TRBJ2-3 TRBV12-5 TRBD2 once
TGTGCCAGCAGCTTGCGGACAGGGGGTATCTATGGCTACACCTTC CASSLRTGGIYGYTF TRBJ1-2 TRBV5-4 TRBD1 NA
TGTGCCAGCAGCCTTTTAATCGGACAGGTCAAAGAGACCCAGTACTTC CASSLLIGQVKETQYF TRBJ2-5 TRBV7-2 TRBD1 NA
TGTGCCAGCAGCGTTCGCGGGAGCTTCGGTTACAATGAGCAGTTCTTC CASSVRGSFGYNEQFF TRBJ2-1 TRBV9 TRBD2 NA
TGTGCCAGCAGCTTAGACAGGGGGGGAGCGAACTATGGCTACACCTTC CASSLDRGGANYGYTF TRBJ1-2 TRBV7-2 TRBD1 NA
TGTGCCAGCAGCTGGGGGGGTAGCGGACTACGGAGTTCCTACGAGCAGTACTTC CASSWGGSGLRSSYEQYF TRBJ2-7 TRBV5-6 TRBD2 once
TGTGCCAGCAGTAGTTCGACAGGGTTTAAAGACTACACCTTC CASSSSTGFKDYTF TRBJ1-2 TRBV28 TRBD1 NA
TGTGCCAGCAGGCACGGGGGGGCAGGGTCTTGGGATAACTATGGCTACACCTTC CASRHGGAGSWDNYGYTF TRBJ1-2 TRBV9 NA once
TGTGCCAGCAGTGACTCTACGGGGACAGGGGCACAAATCATCCACGATGAGCAGTTCTTC CASSDSTGTGAQIIHDEQFF TRBJ2-1 TRBV6-4 TRBD1 NA
TGTGCCAGCAGCGGACAGACCTATGGCTACACCTTC CASSGQTYGYTF TRBJ1-2 TRBV5-6 NA NA
TGTGCCAGCAGCCAGAGACTGCATCCTAGGACAGATACGCAGTATTTT CASSQRLHPRTDTQYF TRBJ2-3 TRBV7-2 NA NA
TGTGCCAGTAGCCAGGGACAGTACAATGAGCAGTTCTTC CASSQGQYNEQFF TRBJ2-1 TRBV19 TRBD1 NA
TGTGCTAGCAGCTCCTTCACCGCGGGAGTCGGGGAGCTGTTTTTT CASSSFTAGVGELFF TRBJ2-2 TRBV7-7 TRBD2 NA
TGTGCCAGCAGCTTGGGTTCTAGCTCCCTGAGCTCCTACGAGCAGTACTTC CASSLGSSSLSSYEQYF TRBJ2-7 TRBV5-4 NA NA
TGTGCCAGCAGTTTACTAGCCTCTACCTACGAGCAGTACTTC CASSLLASTYEQYF TRBJ2-7 TRBV28 NA NA
TGTGCCAGCAGTTCCACAACCCGGCAGTACTTC CASSSTTRQYF TRBJ2-7 TRBV27 NA NA
TGTGCCAGCAGCTTACTCGTGGGAGTGAGTAACGAGCAGTACTTC CASSLLVGVSNEQYF TRBJ2-7 TRBV11-2 NA NA
TGTGCCAGCAACAACAGGGGGCAGTACGAGCAGTACTTC CASNNRGQYEQYF TRBJ2-7 TRBV11-2 TRBD1 NA
TGTGCCAGTAGTCCTGAGGACAGGGAGATGGAAGGCTACACCTTC CASSPEDREMEGYTF TRBJ1-2 TRBV19 TRBD1 once
TGCGCCAGCAGTGAGAGTCAGGGGACAATTTACTCCTACAATGAGCAGTTCTTC CASSESQGTIYSYNEQFF TRBJ2-1 TRBV10-1 NA once
TGTGCCAGCAGCGAAACTCGAGAATACCAAGAGACCCAGTACTTC CASSETREYQETQYF TRBJ2-5 TRBV7-6 NA NA
TGTGCCAGTAGCCCAAGGGACAGGGATGCTTTCTTT CASSPRDRDAFF TRBJ1-1 TRBV19 TRBD1 NA
TGTGCCAGCAGCTTGGTGGCAGGGGTGAATGGCTACACCTTC CASSLVAGVNGYTF TRBJ1-2 TRBV5-4 NA NA
TGTGCCAGCAGCTTAGAAAAAAGGACTCAGTGGGATGAAAAACTGTTTTTT CASSLEKRTQWDEKLFF TRBJ1-4 TRBV7-8 NA NA
TGTGCCACCAGCAGAGATGACAGGGGGGGAGACACCATATATTTT CATSRDDRGGDTIYF TRBJ1-3 TRBV15 TRBD1 NA
TGTGCCAGCAGCTTACCCGGGACACACTACGAGCAGTACTTC CASSLPGTHYEQYF TRBJ2-7 TRBV11-2 NA NA
TGTGCCAGCAGTGAAGCGGCGGGACCTAGCACAGATACGCAGTATTTT CASSEAAGPSTDTQYF TRBJ2-3 TRBV2 NA NA
TGTGCCAGCAGCAAACTAGCGGAGCGGGGCGAGCAGTACTTC CASSKLAERGEQYF TRBJ2-7 TRBV9 TRBD2 once
TGTGCCAGCAGTTACAAGGGGGAAAAACTGTTTTTT CASSYKGEKLFF TRBJ1-4 TRBV27 NA once
TGTGCCAGCAGCAAAAAAACGTCCAGGACAGCACGGCTCTACGAGCAGTACTTC CASSKKTSRTARLYEQYF TRBJ2-7 TRBV21-1 NA NA
TGTGCCAGCAGCTTAGCTAGCGGGAGGTCGGAACAGTACTTC CASSLASGRSEQYF TRBJ2-7 TRBV7-6 TRBD2 NA
TGTGCCAGCAGTTTATCGGAGTGGGGGACAGGGGAGCTGTTTTTT CASSLSEWGTGELFF TRBJ2-2 TRBV27 NA NA
TGTGCCAGCAGCGGTTCCGGGACAGGCCGGTCCCTAAACTACGAGCAGTACTTC CASSGSGTGRSLNYEQYF TRBJ2-7 TRBV7-9 TRBD1 NA
TGTGCCAGCAGTGAGGGTTTACAGGGGGATGATGAGCAGTTCTTC CASSEGLQGDDEQFF TRBJ2-1 TRBV6-4 TRBD1 NA
TGTGCCAGCAGCTTACGGAGCTACGAGCAGTACTTC CASSLRSYEQYF TRBJ2-7 TRBV7-2 NA NA
TGTGCCACCAGCAGATTGGACGGAGGGGCGGGATCTCCCCAGCATTTT CATSRLDGGAGSPQHF TRBJ1-5 TRBV15 NA once